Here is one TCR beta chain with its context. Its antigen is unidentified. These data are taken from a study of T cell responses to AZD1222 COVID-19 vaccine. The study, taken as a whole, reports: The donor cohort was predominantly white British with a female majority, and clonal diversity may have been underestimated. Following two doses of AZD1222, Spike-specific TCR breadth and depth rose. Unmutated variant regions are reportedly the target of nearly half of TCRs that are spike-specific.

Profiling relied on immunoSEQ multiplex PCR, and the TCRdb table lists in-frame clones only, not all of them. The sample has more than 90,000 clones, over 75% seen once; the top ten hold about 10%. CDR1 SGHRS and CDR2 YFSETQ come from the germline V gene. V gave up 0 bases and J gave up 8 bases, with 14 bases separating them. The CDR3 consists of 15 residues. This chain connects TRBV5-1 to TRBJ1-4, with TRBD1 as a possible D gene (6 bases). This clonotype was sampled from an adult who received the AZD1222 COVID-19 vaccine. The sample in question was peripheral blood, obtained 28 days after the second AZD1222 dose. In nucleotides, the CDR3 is TGCGCCAGCAGCTTGGCCGCGGGAACAGGGGAAAAACTGTTTTTT. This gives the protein CASSLAAGTGEKLFF. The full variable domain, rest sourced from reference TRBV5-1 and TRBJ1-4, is KAGVTQTPRYLIKTRGQQVTLSCSPISGHRSVSWYQQTPGQGLQFLFEYFSETQRNKGNFPGRFSGRQFSNSRSEMNVSTLELGDSALYLCASSLAAGTGEKLFFGSGTQLSVL.